This is a list of T cell receptor beta chains from one sample in a study of molecular identifiers for immune sequencing clone quantification. TCRdb redid the calling of the PCR reads with MiXCR, one entry per CDR3 protein. The sample consists of 550,000 to 750,000 distinct CDR3 sequences, about 20% of them appearing once. The specimen was naive CD8+ T cells from blood, with Jurkat cell RNA spiked in. Every receptor here comes from a human donor in good health. Some libraries in this study had Jurkat cell RNA spiked in. CDR3s include the opening cysteine and the closing phenylalanine or tryptophan. The D gene is left open where the match is weak. Expanded clones are given a class, and other clones once, few, many or no size at all.

size: .; D: .; V: TRBV27; J: TRBJ2-7; DNA: TGTGGCAGCAGTACCACGGGCATGGGGGATTACGAGCAGTACTTC; CDR3: CGSSTTGMGDYEQYF
size: many; D: TRBD2; V: TRBV7-3; J: TRBJ2-3; DNA: TGTGCCAGCAGCCCCATACTAGCGGGAGAGCCAGATACGCAGTATTTT; CDR3: CASSPILAGEPDTQYF
size: .; D: .; V: TRBV19; J: TRBJ2-7; DNA: TGTGCCAGTAGTGCATTAGGGGGAGACCGAGGAGAGCAGTACTTC; CDR3: CASSALGGDRGEQYF
size: many; D: TRBD1; V: TRBV7-9; J: TRBJ2-7; DNA: TGTGCCAGCAGCGGGCGGACAGGGACGTACGAGCAGTACTTC; CDR3: CASSGRTGTYEQYF
size: many; D: .; V: TRBV11-2; J: TRBJ2-3; DNA: TGTGCCAGCAGCGCGAGAAGGGACCGCACAGATACGCAGTATTTT; CDR3: CASSARRDRTDTQYF
size: many; D: TRBD1; V: TRBV7-2; J: TRBJ2-2; DNA: TGTGCCAGCAGCTTGTTTGCAGGGGGATCCGGGGAGCTGTTTTTT; CDR3: CASSLFAGGSGELFF
size: many; D: .; V: TRBV20-1; J: TRBJ2-7; DNA: TGCAGTGCTAGGTACGGGTCGGCATACGAGCAGTACTTC; CDR3: CSARYGSAYEQYF
size: once; D: TRBD1; V: TRBV29-1; J: TRBJ2-7; DNA: TGCAGCGCCAGGGACAGGTCCTACGAGCAGCACTTC; CDR3: CSARDRSYEQHF
size: few; D: .; V: TRBV6-1; J: TRBJ2-1; DNA: TGTGCCAGCAGTGACGACCCTAGCGTCCTAGTCGGATACAATGAGCAGTTCTTC; CDR3: CASSDDPSVLVGYNEQFF
size: many; D: .; V: TRBV19; J: TRBJ2-4; DNA: TGTGCCAGTAGTAGTTTAGGAAACATTCAGTACTTC; CDR3: CASSSLGNIQYF
size: .; D: TRBD2; V: TRBV11-2; J: TRBJ2-7; DNA: TGTGCCAGCAGCTTATCCTCCATGAGTCAGCGGGGGGACTCCTACGAGCAGTACTTC; CDR3: CASSLSSMSQRGDSYEQYF
size: .; D: .; V: TRBV19; J: TRBJ2-7; DNA: TGTGCCAGTAGTAAAGGACGGGGAATCTCCTACGAGCAGTACTTC; CDR3: CASSKGRGISYEQYF
size: .; D: .; V: TRBV10-1; J: TRBJ2-3; DNA: TGCGCCAGCAGTGAAGTTCCCTCATTGGGCACAGATGCGCAGTATTTT; CDR3: CASSEVPSLGTDAQYF
size: many; D: .; V: TRBV13; J: TRBJ1-5; DNA: TGTGCCAGCACCAATCGGGGTCAGCCCCAGCATTTT; CDR3: CASTNRGQPQHF
size: .; D: .; V: TRBV11-2; J: TRBJ2-7; DNA: TGTGCCAGCGGCCCTACAGGGTCCGCGTACGAGCAGTACTTC; CDR3: CASGPTGSAYEQYF
size: many; D: .; V: TRBV5-1; J: TRBJ2-5; DNA: TGCGCCAGCAGCCAGAGTCGTTGGGAGACCCAGTACTTC; CDR3: CASSQSRWETQYF
size: few; D: .; V: TRBV19; J: TRBJ2-5; DNA: TGTGCCAGTAGTATCTTCCTGGGTGTCCAAGAGACCCAGTACTTC; CDR3: CASSIFLGVQETQYF
size: few; D: TRBD2; V: TRBV27; J: TRBJ2-1; DNA: TGTGCCAGCATCCCGGCGGGGGTCTCCTACAATGAGCAGTTCTTC; CDR3: CASIPAGVSYNEQFF
size: few; D: TRBD2; V: TRBV4-3; J: TRBJ2-2; DNA: TGCGCCAGCAGCCAAGATGTAGCGGGGTACACCGGGGAGCTGTTTTTT; CDR3: CASSQDVAGYTGELFF
size: .; D: .; V: TRBV30; J: TRBJ2-3; DNA: TGTGCCTGGGGATTAGGGACCACAACAGATACGCAGTATTTT; CDR3: CAWGLGTTTDTQYF
size: many; D: TRBD1; V: TRBV27; J: TRBJ1-4; DNA: TGTGCCAGCAGTCTCTACAGGGGAAATGAAAAACTGTTTTTT; CDR3: CASSLYRGNEKLFF
size: many; D: TRBD2; V: TRBV6-1; J: TRBJ2-7; DNA: TGTGCCAGCAGTGAAGATCCAGCGGGATCTTCCTACGAGCAGTACTTC; CDR3: CASSEDPAGSSYEQYF
size: many; D: .; V: TRBV4-3; J: TRBJ2-7; DNA: TGCGCCAGCAGCCCGGGCCAGAGCTCCTACGAGCAGTACTTC; CDR3: CASSPGQSSYEQYF
size: many; D: .; V: TRBV4-3; J: TRBJ2-1; DNA: TGCGCCAGCAGCCAAGATGCACTAGCAGGGGATGAGCAGTTCTTC; CDR3: CASSQDALAGDEQFF
size: few; D: .; V: TRBV7-6; J: TRBJ2-5; DNA: TGTGCCAGCGAGGGTGAGACCCAGTACTTC; CDR3: CASEGETQYF
size: many; D: TRBD2; V: TRBV5-1; J: TRBJ2-1; DNA: TGCGCCTCAAACGGACGGGAGGGCCCCTCCAATGAGCAGTTCTTC; CDR3: CASNGREGPSNEQFF
size: .; D: .; V: TRBV7-9; J: TRBJ1-2; DNA: TGTGCCAGCAGCTTAGGACAGGAGGACTATGGCTACACCTTC; CDR3: CASSLGQEDYGYTF
size: .; D: TRBD1; V: TRBV27; J: TRBJ2-1; DNA: TGTGCCAGCAGTCATACGACAGGGGGCAGTGAAAATGAGCAGTTCTTC; CDR3: CASSHTTGGSENEQFF
size: many; D: TRBD2; V: TRBV10-3; J: TRBJ2-3; DNA: TGTGCCCTGGGACTAGCGGGTAGCACAGATACGCAGTATTTT; CDR3: CALGLAGSTDTQYF
size: few; D: .; V: TRBV27; J: TRBJ2-5; DNA: TGTGCCAGCAGTTCTTCCCCCAGGGGAGGTTCAGAGACCCAGTACTTC; CDR3: CASSSSPRGGSETQYF
size: .; D: TRBD1; V: TRBV12-3/TRBV12-4; J: TRBJ2-7; DNA: TGTGCCAGCAGTACTTACAGGGGTAACGAGCAGTACTTC; CDR3: CASSTYRGNEQYF
size: many; D: TRBD1; V: TRBV9; J: TRBJ2-4; DNA: TGTGCCAGCAGCACCCGGGACAGCAAAAACATTCAGTACTTC; CDR3: CASSTRDSKNIQYF
size: many; D: .; V: TRBV5-1; J: TRBJ1-5; DNA: TGCGCCAGCAGCTTAGATGCCTATCAGCCCCAGCATTTT; CDR3: CASSLDAYQPQHF
size: many; D: .; V: TRBV30; J: TRBJ2-5; DNA: TGTGCCTGGAGTGTAAGGCAGGGGTTAATCCTCCAAGAGACCCAGTACTTC; CDR3: CAWSVRQGLILQETQYF
size: .; D: .; V: TRBV4-3; J: TRBJ2-7; DNA: TGCGCCAGCAGCCAAGACACCAGGGCCTACAATGAGCAGTACTTC; CDR3: CASSQDTRAYNEQYF
size: few; D: .; V: TRBV5-8; J: TRBJ2-7; DNA: TGTGCCAGCACCGAAATCCCCCCTAAGACCTACGAGCAGTACTTC; CDR3: CASTEIPPKTYEQYF